A selection of T cell receptor beta chains follows, all from one sample in a study of OX40 agonist ivuxolimab in advanced cancers. The method was immunoSEQ multiplex PCR; TCRdb's version includes in-frame clones alone and lacks a portion of them. The sample records 28,000 or so clones, around nine tenths being singletons. The sample in question was CD4+ or CD8+ T cells sorted from blood, obtained in a trial of the OX40 agonist ivuxolimab. The receptors originated from an adult with an advanced solid tumor such as melanoma, head and neck, liver or kidney cancer. CDR3s include the opening cysteine and the closing phenylalanine or tryptophan. A D gene is named only where the DNA matches it firmly. The size field is filled for only some rows; it gives once, few, many or a size class.

clone size: -
V gene: TRBV27
J gene: TRBJ2-5
D gene: TRBD2
CDR3 DNA: TGTGCCAGCAGCTCCGGGACTAGCGGAGAGACCCAGTACTTC
CDR3 protein: CASSSGTSGETQYF

clone size: -
V gene: TRBV5-4
J gene: TRBJ2-2
D gene: -
CDR3 DNA: TGTGCCAGCAGCCCGGAGGGGTCCGGGGAGCTGTTTTTT
CDR3 protein: CASSPEGSGELFF

clone size: -
V gene: TRBV5-1
J gene: TRBJ1-1
D gene: -
CDR3 DNA: TGCGCCAGCAGCTTGGGTCAGGGATCCACTGAAGCTTTCTTT
CDR3 protein: CASSLGQGSTEAFF

clone size: once
V gene: TRBV30
J gene: TRBJ2-2
D gene: TRBD2
CDR3 DNA: TGTGCCTGGAGGGGACTAGCGGGACACACCGGGGAGCTGTTTTTT
CDR3 protein: CAWRGLAGHTGELFF

clone size: -
V gene: TRBV29-1
J gene: TRBJ1-2
D gene: TRBD1
CDR3 DNA: TGCAGCGTCGATGACAGGGGCGGCTACACCTTC
CDR3 protein: CSVDDRGGYTF

clone size: -
V gene: TRBV7-8
J gene: TRBJ2-7
D gene: -
CDR3 DNA: TGTGCCAGCAGCTACGACTTGGGGGGCGAGCAGTACTTC
CDR3 protein: CASSYDLGGEQYF

clone size: -
V gene: TRBV7-9
J gene: TRBJ2-3
D gene: -
CDR3 DNA: TGTGCCAGCAGCTCGCTTCGTGATACGCAGTATTTT
CDR3 protein: CASSSLRDTQYF

clone size: -
V gene: TRBV6-5
J gene: TRBJ2-7
D gene: -
CDR3 DNA: TGTGCCAGCAGTTACTCGCGCCCAGACGAGCAGTACTTC
CDR3 protein: CASSYSRPDEQYF

clone size: -
V gene: TRBV29-1
J gene: TRBJ2-5
D gene: -
CDR3 DNA: TGCAGCGTTGAGGGGGGACAGACGGAGACCCAGTACTTC
CDR3 protein: CSVEGGQTETQYF

clone size: few
V gene: TRBV13
J gene: TRBJ1-1
D gene: -
CDR3 DNA: TGTGCCAGCAGCTTCGGGGTGGGCGGTGAAGCTTTCTTT
CDR3 protein: CASSFGVGGEAFF

clone size: -
V gene: TRBV6-5
J gene: TRBJ2-1
D gene: -
CDR3 DNA: TGTGCCAGCAGTCGCGAGGGGTCCTACAATGAGCAGTTCTTC
CDR3 protein: CASSREGSYNEQFF

clone size: -
V gene: TRBV5-8
J gene: TRBJ2-7
D gene: -
CDR3 DNA: TGTGCCAGCAGCTTCCGGGCACCCGTCGAGCAGTACTTC
CDR3 protein: CASSFRAPVEQYF

clone size: -
V gene: TRBV7-8
J gene: TRBJ2-7
D gene: -
CDR3 DNA: TGTGCCAGCAGCTTAGGGTTCTCCTACGAGCAGTACTTC
CDR3 protein: CASSLGFSYEQYF

clone size: -
V gene: TRBV4-1
J gene: TRBJ2-3
D gene: -
CDR3 DNA: TGCGCCAGCAGTCCTTCCCCCGGGCGAGGCACAGATACGCAGTATTTT
CDR3 protein: CASSPSPGRGTDTQYF

clone size: -
V gene: TRBV19
J gene: TRBJ2-3
D gene: TRBD2
CDR3 DNA: TGTGCCAGTAGTATCGGGGGGTCGAACACAGATACGCAGTATTTT
CDR3 protein: CASSIGGSNTDTQYF

clone size: -
V gene: TRBV11-2
J gene: TRBJ2-3
D gene: TRBD2
CDR3 DNA: TGTGCCAGCAGCCCCCACTGGCGGGGGGGCCTGACAGATACGCAGTATTTT
CDR3 protein: CASSPHWRGGLTDTQYF

clone size: -
V gene: TRBV28
J gene: TRBJ1-4
D gene: -
CDR3 DNA: TGTGCCAGCAGGGACACTCATAGCGGTGAAAAACTGTTTTTT
CDR3 protein: CASRDTHSGEKLFF

clone size: -
V gene: TRBV28
J gene: TRBJ1-5
D gene: TRBD1
CDR3 DNA: TGTGCTAGCAGTTTATTCCGGGACAGGGTATGGGGTCAGCCCCAGCATTTT
CDR3 protein: CASSLFRDRVWGQPQHF

clone size: few
V gene: TRBV15
J gene: TRBJ2-7
D gene: TRBD1
CDR3 DNA: TGTGCCACCAGCACCAACCGGGACAGGGGATCCGAGCAGTACTTC
CDR3 protein: CATSTNRDRGSEQYF

clone size: -
V gene: TRBV15
J gene: TRBJ2-3
D gene: -
CDR3 DNA: TGTGCCACCAGCAAGGCACTTTACACAGATACGCAGTATTTT
CDR3 protein: CATSKALYTDTQYF

clone size: few
V gene: TRBV7-9
J gene: TRBJ1-6
D gene: -
CDR3 DNA: TGTGCCAGCAGCAACCGGGACGCCAAAAAACGGGACCTCCACTTT
CDR3 protein: CASSNRDAKKRDLHF

clone size: once
V gene: TRBV9
J gene: TRBJ2-7
D gene: TRBD2
CDR3 DNA: TGTGCCAGCAGCTCCAGCGGGGGGGGGTACGAGCAGTACTTC
CDR3 protein: CASSSSGGGYEQYF

clone size: -
V gene: TRBV7-9
J gene: TRBJ2-1
D gene: -
CDR3 DNA: TGTGCCAGCAGCTTAGATGGTCTTCCAAATGAGCAGTTCTTC
CDR3 protein: CASSLDGLPNEQFF

clone size: -
V gene: TRBV4-1
J gene: TRBJ2-1
D gene: TRBD2
CDR3 DNA: TGCGCCAGCAGCCAAGGGACTAGCGGGGAATTTTGGAATGAGCAGTTCTTC
CDR3 protein: CASSQGTSGEFWNEQFF

clone size: -
V gene: TRBV19
J gene: TRBJ1-5
D gene: -
CDR3 DNA: TGTGCCAGTAGTATGGGTTTTGTGAATCAGCCCCAGCATTTT
CDR3 protein: CASSMGFVNQPQHF

clone size: -
V gene: TRBV29-1
J gene: TRBJ1-2
D gene: -
CDR3 DNA: TGCAGCGTCGCGTCGTTGGGTGGCTACACCTTC
CDR3 protein: CSVASLGGYTF

clone size: -
V gene: TRBV4-1
J gene: TRBJ1-1
D gene: -
CDR3 DNA: TGCGCCAGCAGGTACGCGATGGGCACTGAAGCTTTCTTT
CDR3 protein: CASRYAMGTEAFF

clone size: -
V gene: TRBV4-3
J gene: TRBJ1-2
D gene: TRBD1
CDR3 DNA: TGCGCCAGCAGCCAACATCGGGGGGACAGTAATGGCTACACCTTC
CDR3 protein: CASSQHRGDSNGYTF

clone size: -
V gene: TRBV4-1
J gene: TRBJ2-7
D gene: -
CDR3 DNA: TGCGCCAGCAGCCAAGTTGGCCGTCTATACGAGCAGTACTTC
CDR3 protein: CASSQVGRLYEQYF

clone size: -
V gene: TRBV5-4
J gene: TRBJ2-5
D gene: -
CDR3 DNA: TGTGCCAGCAGCCAATTCCGACAGGGAGGGTTGGAAGAGACCCAGTACTTC
CDR3 protein: CASSQFRQGGLEETQYF

clone size: -
V gene: TRBV9
J gene: TRBJ1-4
D gene: -
CDR3 DNA: TGTGCCAGCAGCGTAGGAGGGCGGGACCTACATGAAAAACTGTTTTTT
CDR3 protein: CASSVGGRDLHEKLFF

clone size: -
V gene: TRBV28
J gene: TRBJ2-7
D gene: -
CDR3 DNA: TGTGCCAGCAGTTTTAGCTTTGGGGACACTACCTACGAGCAGTACTTC
CDR3 protein: CASSFSFGDTTYEQYF

clone size: -
V gene: TRBV7-2
J gene: TRBJ2-1
D gene: TRBD2
CDR3 DNA: TGTGCCAGCAGCTTAGGGGTTGCGGGAGGGCCTAATGAGCAGTTCTTC
CDR3 protein: CASSLGVAGGPNEQFF

clone size: -
V gene: TRBV7-9
J gene: TRBJ2-7
D gene: -
CDR3 DNA: TGTGCCAGCAGCTTCCGGGCAGGGGACGCATCCTACGAGCAGTACTTC
CDR3 protein: CASSFRAGDASYEQYF

clone size: -
V gene: TRBV5-4
J gene: TRBJ2-1
D gene: TRBD2
CDR3 DNA: TGTGCCAGCAGCCCAGACCTAGCGGGCCGGTTCTTC
CDR3 protein: CASSPDLAGRFF

clone size: -
V gene: TRBV19
J gene: TRBJ2-4
D gene: -
CDR3 DNA: TGTGCCAGTAAAACAGGGTGGGGCATTCAGTACTTC
CDR3 protein: CASKTGWGIQYF

clone size: -
V gene: TRBV7-8
J gene: TRBJ2-5
D gene: -
CDR3 DNA: TGTGCAGATGCTAGGGGATTCCAAGAGACCCAGTACTTC
CDR3 protein: CADARGFQETQYF

clone size: once
V gene: TRBV19
J gene: TRBJ2-1
D gene: -
CDR3 DNA: TGTGCCAGTAGTATTGGAACACCCTCCTACAATGAGCAGTTCTTC
CDR3 protein: CASSIGTPSYNEQFF

clone size: -
V gene: TRBV11-1
J gene: TRBJ2-7
D gene: TRBD1
CDR3 DNA: TGTGCCAGCAGCTCGTCCGGGACAGGGGCCAGCGAGCAGTACTTC
CDR3 protein: CASSSSGTGASEQYF

clone size: -
V gene: TRBV9
J gene: TRBJ2-7
D gene: -
CDR3 DNA: TGTGCCAGCAGCGTAGCCGGGACCGCGTCCTACGAGCAGTACTTC
CDR3 protein: CASSVAGTASYEQYF

clone size: -
V gene: TRBV13
J gene: TRBJ2-5
D gene: -
CDR3 DNA: TGTGCCAGCAGCCCTGGTGCTGAGACCCAGTACTTC
CDR3 protein: CASSPGAETQYF

clone size: -
V gene: TRBV6-6
J gene: TRBJ2-7
D gene: TRBD1
CDR3 DNA: TGTGCCAGCAGTTACGGACAGGGATTCGACGAGCAGTACTTC
CDR3 protein: CASSYGQGFDEQYF

clone size: -
V gene: TRBV6-6
J gene: TRBJ2-7
D gene: -
CDR3 DNA: TGTGCCACTACAGCGGGACAGATTTACGAGCAGTACTTC
CDR3 protein: CATTAGQIYEQYF

clone size: -
V gene: TRBV4-1
J gene: TRBJ1-2
D gene: -
CDR3 DNA: TGCGCCAGCAGCCCCCTTAGGGGGGCGGGTAACTATGGCTACACCTTC
CDR3 protein: CASSPLRGAGNYGYTF

clone size: -
V gene: TRBV5-5
J gene: TRBJ1-5
D gene: -
CDR3 DNA: TGTGCCAGCAGCTCCACCTCCTCCAGCAATCAGCCCCAGCATTTT
CDR3 protein: CASSSTSSSNQPQHF

clone size: -
V gene: TRBV11-2
J gene: TRBJ2-7
D gene: -
CDR3 DNA: TGTGCCAGCAGCCAGGGGCTCTACGAGCAGTACTTC
CDR3 protein: CASSQGLYEQYF

clone size: -
V gene: TRBV5-5
J gene: TRBJ2-7
D gene: -
CDR3 DNA: TGTGCCAGCAGCGACAGCTACGAGCAGTACTTC
CDR3 protein: CASSDSYEQYF

clone size: -
V gene: TRBV11-1
J gene: TRBJ2-3
D gene: -
CDR3 DNA: TGTGCCAGCAGTTTAGCCGGAGGGTCAGATACGCAGTATTTT
CDR3 protein: CASSLAGGSDTQYF

clone size: -
V gene: TRBV6-1
J gene: TRBJ1-1
D gene: -
CDR3 DNA: TGTGCCAGCAGTGCCTTGAGGGTAGGAACTGAAGCTTTCTTT
CDR3 protein: CASSALRVGTEAFF

clone size: few
V gene: TRBV21-1
J gene: TRBJ2-3
D gene: -
CDR3 DNA: TGTGCCAGCAGCGGGGGCACAGATACGCAGTATTTT
CDR3 protein: CASSGGTDTQYF

clone size: -
V gene: TRBV19
J gene: TRBJ2-2
D gene: TRBD2
CDR3 DNA: TGTGCCAGTAGCACCGGGACTAGCGTTACGAACACCGGGGAGCTGTTTTTT
CDR3 protein: CASSTGTSVTNTGELFF

clone size: -
V gene: TRBV18
J gene: TRBJ1-1
D gene: -
CDR3 DNA: TGTGCCAGCTCACTTCGGGAGGGATGGGACACTGAAGCTTTCTTT
CDR3 protein: CASSLREGWDTEAFF

clone size: -
V gene: TRBV28
J gene: TRBJ2-7
D gene: -
CDR3 DNA: TGTGCCAGCAGTCCCGGGGGTTCCGAGCAGTACTTC
CDR3 protein: CASSPGGSEQYF

clone size: -
V gene: TRBV6-5
J gene: TRBJ2-2
D gene: -
CDR3 DNA: TGTGCCAGCAGTTACTCCGGGACCGGGGAGCTGTTTTTT
CDR3 protein: CASSYSGTGELFF